These 7 T cell receptor beta chains came from one sample sequenced in a study of blood T cells in healthy people across ages (dated by TCRdb to about 2015). Library prep was done by 5' RACE. Sequencing took place on an Illumina HiSeq 2500. A second PCR of 7 to 11 cycles was performed with a sample-barcoded 5' primer and a J-beta primer mix. The public reads were quality trimmed at Q25 with fastp and then assembled into clones with MiXCR by TCRdb, keeping productive beta chains. Entries are consolidated by CDR3 protein sequence, retaining the most common genes and DNA. The sample table shows a few hundred thousand distinct CDR3 sequences, and 27% are seen once. Together, the top ten hold roughly 18% of the sample. Sequencing was performed on blood. The source of these receptors is a woman in her 70s in good health.

The V gene is TRBV7-2, the J gene TRBJ2-1; D could derive from TRBD1 or TRBD2 (7 bases each). Trimming left V 1 base short and J 7 bases short, with 17 bases between. The CDR3 covers 16 residues. Germline V gives CDR1 SGHTA, CDR2 FQGNSA. The CDR3 region has the DNA TGTGCCAGCAGCTTAGTGTCAGGGGGGGGGCCGAATGAGCAGTTCTTC. Protein sequence: CASSLVSGGGPNEQFF. The full variable domain, completed using reference TRBV7-2 and TRBJ2-1, is GAGVSQSPSNKVTEKGKDVELRCDPISGHTALYWYRQSLGQGLEFLIYFQGNSAPDKSGLPSDRFSAERTGGSVSTLTIQRTQQEDSAVYLCASSLVSGGGPNEQFFGPGTRLTVL.

This clonotype was picked up a small number of times. The chain joins TRBV29-1 to TRBJ2-3; the match to TRBD1 covers 7 bases. This CDR3 has 13 amino acids. Germline V lookup: CDR1 SQVTM, CDR2 ANQGSEA. V dropped 4 bases and J dropped 7; count of bases not matched to a gene: 8. CDR3 in amino acids: CSVGTTGWNTQYF. DNA for the CDR3: TGCAGCGTTGGCACGACAGGGTGGAATACGCAGTATTTT.

This clonotype was found a few times. The rearrangement joins TRBV2 to TRBJ1-4; TRBD1 matches 8 bases. V dropped 4 bases and J dropped 7; count of bases not matched to a gene: 2. Per the germline V gene, CDR1 is SNHLY and CDR2 is FYNNEI. The CDR3 spans 13 residues. CDR3 sequence reads: CASSGTGPEKLFF. In nucleotides, the CDR3 is TGTGCCAGCAGTGGGACAGGGCCTGAAAAACTGTTTTTT.

The chain employs TRBV27 and TRBJ1-1; D might be TRBD1 (6 bases). V was clipped by 5 bases and J by 1 base, with 11 bases between them. This CDR3 spans 14 amino acids. CDR1 is MNHEY, CDR2 SMNVEV, per germline (reference sequence). CDR3 coding DNA: TGTGCCAGCAGTCCCGTGACAGGGAACACTGAAGCTTTCTTT. Its protein product is CASSPVTGNTEAFF.

The rearrangement uses TRBV24-1 and TRBJ2-7; 8 bases are a match to TRBD2. From germline, CDR1 is KGHDR and CDR2 SFDVKD. The CDR3 is 15 residues long. V was clipped by 4 bases and J by 0 bases; unmatched bases: 4. CDR3 residues: CATSESGGASYEQYF. Here the CDR3 DNA reads TGTGCCACCAGTGAGAGCGGGGGCGCCTCCTACGAGCAGTACTTC.

The chain recombines TRBV12-3 or TRBV12-4 with TRBJ2-3, with 7 positions matching TRBD2. There are 16 residues in the CDR3. V dropped 7 bases and J dropped 2; count of bases not matched to a gene: 12. Here the CDR3 DNA reads TGTGCCAGCACCCTGACTAGCCCCTCGACCACAGATACGCAGTATTTT. It specifies CASTLTSPSTTDTQYF.

This clonotype was detected a few times. One end of the junction is discordant with germline, which a read error may explain. The rearrangement links TRBV7-2 to TRBJ1-4, with 7 bases identical to TRBD1. The CDR3 is made up of 14 amino acids. Germline-derived CDR1 and CDR2 are SGHTA and FQGNSA. The CDR3 DNA is TGTGCCGGCAGCCCACAGGGGAGGAGAGAAAAACTGTTTTTT. Its translation: CAGSPQGRREKLFF.